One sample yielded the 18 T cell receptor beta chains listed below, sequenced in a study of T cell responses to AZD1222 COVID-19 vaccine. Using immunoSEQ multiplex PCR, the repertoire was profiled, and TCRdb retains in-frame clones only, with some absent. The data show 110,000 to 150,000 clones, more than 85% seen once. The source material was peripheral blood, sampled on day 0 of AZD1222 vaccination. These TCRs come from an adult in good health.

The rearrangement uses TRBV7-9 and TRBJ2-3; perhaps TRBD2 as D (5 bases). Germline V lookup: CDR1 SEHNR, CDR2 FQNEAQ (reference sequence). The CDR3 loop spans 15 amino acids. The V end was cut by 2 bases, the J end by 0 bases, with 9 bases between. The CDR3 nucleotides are TGTGCCAGCAGCTTACGAGCGGCTAGCACAGATACGCAGTATTTT. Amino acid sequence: CASSLRAASTDTQYF.

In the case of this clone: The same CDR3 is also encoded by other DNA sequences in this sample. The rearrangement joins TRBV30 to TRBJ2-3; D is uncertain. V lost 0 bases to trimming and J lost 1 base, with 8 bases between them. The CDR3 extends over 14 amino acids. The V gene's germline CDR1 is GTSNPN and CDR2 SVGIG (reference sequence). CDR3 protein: CAWSVGQGTDTQYF. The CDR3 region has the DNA TGTGCCTGGAGTGTAGGGCAGGGCACAGATACGCAGTATTTT.

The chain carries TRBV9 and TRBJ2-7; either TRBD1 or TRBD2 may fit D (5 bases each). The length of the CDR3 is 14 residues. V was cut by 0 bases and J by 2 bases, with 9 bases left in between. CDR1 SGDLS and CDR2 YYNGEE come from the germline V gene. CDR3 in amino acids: CASSVGQGPYEQYF. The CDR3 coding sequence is TGTGCCAGCAGCGTAGGGCAGGGACCCTACGAGCAGTACTTC.

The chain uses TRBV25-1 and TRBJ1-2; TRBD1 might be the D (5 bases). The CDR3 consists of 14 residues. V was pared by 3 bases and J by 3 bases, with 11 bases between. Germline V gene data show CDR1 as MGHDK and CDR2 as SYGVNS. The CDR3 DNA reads TGTGCCAGCAGTGATCACGCGGGGGACTATGGCTACACCTTC. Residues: CASSDHAGDYGYTF.

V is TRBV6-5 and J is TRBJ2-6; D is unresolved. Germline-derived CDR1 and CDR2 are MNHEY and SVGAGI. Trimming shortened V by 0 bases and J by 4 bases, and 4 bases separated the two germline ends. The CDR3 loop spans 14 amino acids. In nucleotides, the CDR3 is TGTGCCAGCAGTTACTCGAACGGGGCCAACGTCCTGACTTTC. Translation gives CASSYSNGANVLTF.

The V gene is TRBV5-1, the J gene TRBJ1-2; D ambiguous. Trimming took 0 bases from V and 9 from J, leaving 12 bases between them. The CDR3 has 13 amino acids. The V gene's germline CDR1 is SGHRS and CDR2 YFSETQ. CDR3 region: CASSLEGRESYTF. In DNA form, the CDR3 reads TGCGCCAGCAGCTTGGAGGGAAGGGAGAGCTACACCTTC.

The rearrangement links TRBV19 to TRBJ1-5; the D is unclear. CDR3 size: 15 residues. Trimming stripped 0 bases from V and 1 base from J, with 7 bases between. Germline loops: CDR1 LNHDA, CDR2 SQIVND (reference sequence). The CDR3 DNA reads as TGTGCCAGTAGTATAGACAGGCTCAGCAATCAGCCCCAGCATTTT. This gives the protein CASSIDRLSNQPQHF.

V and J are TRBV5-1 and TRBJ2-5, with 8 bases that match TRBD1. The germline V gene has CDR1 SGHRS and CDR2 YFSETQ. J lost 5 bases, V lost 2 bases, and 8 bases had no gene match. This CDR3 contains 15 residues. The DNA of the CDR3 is TGCGCCAGCAGCTTATCGACAGGGGTTTCGGAGACCCAGTACTTC. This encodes CASSLSTGVSETQYF.

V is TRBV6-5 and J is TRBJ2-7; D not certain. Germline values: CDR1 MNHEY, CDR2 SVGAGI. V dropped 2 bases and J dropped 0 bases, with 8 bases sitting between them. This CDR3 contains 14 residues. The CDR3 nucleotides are TGTGCCAGCAGTTACGGCCAGACCTCCTACGAGCAGTACTTC. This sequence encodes CASSYGQTSYEQYF.

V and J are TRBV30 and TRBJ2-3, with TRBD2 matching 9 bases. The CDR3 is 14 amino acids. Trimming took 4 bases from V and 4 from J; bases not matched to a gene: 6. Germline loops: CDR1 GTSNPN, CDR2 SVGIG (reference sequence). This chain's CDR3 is CAWKAGGGADTQYF. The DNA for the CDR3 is TGTGCCTGGAAAGCGGGGGGCGGCGCAGATACGCAGTATTTT.

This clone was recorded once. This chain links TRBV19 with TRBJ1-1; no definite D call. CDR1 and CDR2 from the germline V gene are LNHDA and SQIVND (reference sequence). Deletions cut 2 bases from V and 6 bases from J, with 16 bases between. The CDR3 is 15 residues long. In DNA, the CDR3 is TGTGCCAGTAGTATATTCCCGGGAGAGGGCTCTGAAGCTTTCTTT. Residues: CASSIFPGEGSEAFF.

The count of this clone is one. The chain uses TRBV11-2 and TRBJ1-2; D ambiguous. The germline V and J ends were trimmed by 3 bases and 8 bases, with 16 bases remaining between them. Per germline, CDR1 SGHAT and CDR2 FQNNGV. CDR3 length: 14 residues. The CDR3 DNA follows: TGTGCCAGCAGCTTGGTGGTCGGGTTAAGCGGCTACACCTTC. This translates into CASSLVVGLSGYTF.

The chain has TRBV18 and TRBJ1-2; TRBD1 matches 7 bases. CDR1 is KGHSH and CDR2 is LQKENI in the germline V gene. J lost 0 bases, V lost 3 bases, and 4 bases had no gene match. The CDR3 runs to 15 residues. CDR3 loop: CASSPEGAANYGYTF. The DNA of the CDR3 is TGTGCCAGCTCACCGGAGGGGGCAGCTAACTATGGCTACACCTTC.

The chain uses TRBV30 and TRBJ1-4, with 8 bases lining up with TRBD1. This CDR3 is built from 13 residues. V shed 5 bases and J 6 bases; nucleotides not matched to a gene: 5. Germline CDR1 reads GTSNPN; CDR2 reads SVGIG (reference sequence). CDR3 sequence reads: CAWSRGRDEKLFF. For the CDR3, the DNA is TGTGCCTGGTCCAGGGGGCGAGATGAAAAACTGTTTTTT.

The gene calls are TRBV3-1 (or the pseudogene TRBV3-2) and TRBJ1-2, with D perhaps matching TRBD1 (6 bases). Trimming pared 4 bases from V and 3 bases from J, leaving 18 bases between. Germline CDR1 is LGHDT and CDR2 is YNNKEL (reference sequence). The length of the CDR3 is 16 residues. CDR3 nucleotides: TGTGCCAGCAGCCCCAACCCTGGACAGACGGACTATGGCTACACCTTC. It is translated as CASSPNPGQTDYGYTF.

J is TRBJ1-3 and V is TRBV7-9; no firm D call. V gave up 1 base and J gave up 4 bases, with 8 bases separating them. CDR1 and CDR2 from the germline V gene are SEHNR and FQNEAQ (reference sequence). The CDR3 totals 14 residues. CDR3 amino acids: CASSLGLGGNTIYF. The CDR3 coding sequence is TGTGCCAGCAGCTTAGGTCTGGGGGGAAACACCATATATTTT.

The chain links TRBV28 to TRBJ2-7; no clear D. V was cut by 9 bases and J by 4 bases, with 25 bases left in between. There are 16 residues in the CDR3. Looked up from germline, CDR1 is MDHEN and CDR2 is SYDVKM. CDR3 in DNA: TGTGCCAGTTCAACCGCCTATCGAGGTAGCTTTTACGAGCAGTACTTC. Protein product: CASSTAYRGSFYEQYF.

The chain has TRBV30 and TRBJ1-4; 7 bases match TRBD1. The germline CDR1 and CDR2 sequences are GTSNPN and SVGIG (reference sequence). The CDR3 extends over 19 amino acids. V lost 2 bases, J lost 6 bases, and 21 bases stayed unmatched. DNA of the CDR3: TGTGCCTGGAGTCCGCCCCGGGACAGTTGGAAGCAGTTGGATGAAAAACTGTTTTTT. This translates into CAWSPPRDSWKQLDEKLFF.